What follows are 10 T cell receptor beta chains derived from one specimen sequenced in a study of blood T cell repertoires in COVID-19. Sequencing was performed with immunoSEQ multiplex PCR; in TCRdb, only in-frame clones are kept and a portion is missing. Counted here are hundreds of thousands of clones, roughly 86% occurring once; the ten biggest clones make up around 0.8%. Material: peripheral blood. The receptor source for this set is a woman under 40 with acute or convalescent COVID-19.

This chain joins TRBV4-1 and TRBJ1-6; D may be TRBD1 (5 bases). In germline, CDR1 is MGHRA, CDR2 YSYEKL. The V gene lost 0 bases and the J gene lost 0 bases, with 6 bases spanning the gap. The CDR3 is made up of 16 amino acids. CDR3 sequence: CASSQDDSSYNSPLHF. CDR3 DNA: TGCGCCAGCAGCCAAGATGACAGCTCCTATAATTCACCCCTCCACTTT.

The V call is TRBV3-1 (or the pseudogene TRBV3-2), the J call TRBJ1-6; D might be TRBD1 (6 bases). Trimming took off 0 bases at V and 0 bases at J, with 18 bases between the two ends. The germline gives CDR1 LGHDT, CDR2 YNNKEL (reference sequence). The CDR3 runs to 20 residues. The CDR3 here is CASSQDQMGGQSSYNSPLHF. Written as DNA, the CDR3 is TGTGCCAGCAGCCAAGATCAGATGGGGGGGCAGAGCTCCTATAATTCACCCCTCCACTTT.

CDR3 sequence reads: CASSEGASWYEQYF. The CDR3 nucleotides are TGTGCCAGCTCGGAGGGGGCCTCCTGGTACGAGCAGTACTTC. The chain couples TRBV6-1 to TRBJ2-7; possibly TRBD1 for D (7 bases). Germline CDR1 MNHNS, CDR2 SASEGT. This CDR3 has 14 amino acids. V lost 8 bases, J lost 4 bases, and 18 bases lay in between.

The chain couples TRBV4-1 to TRBJ2-1; 13 bases map to TRBD2. Per the germline V gene, CDR1 is MGHRA and CDR2 is YSYEKL. This CDR3 is built from 16 residues. The junction had 3 bases not matched to a gene; V was cut back by 1 base and J by 6 bases. CDR3 residues: CASSQGGLAGLNEQFF. In nucleotides, the CDR3 is TGCGCCAGCAGCCAAGGGGGACTAGCGGGGCTCAATGAGCAGTTCTTC.

The chain is built from TRBV11-2 and TRBJ1-1; D possibly corresponds to TRBD1 (6 bases). CDR1 and CDR2 from the germline V gene are SGHAT and FQNNGV. This CDR3 is 16 amino acids long. Trimming shortened V by 1 base and J by 5 bases, and 17 bases separated the two germline ends. The CDR3 region is CASSLGYRDTRTEAFF. The CDR3 nucleotides are TGTGCCAGCAGCTTAGGGTACCGGGACACACGAACTGAAGCTTTCTTT.

The chain recombines TRBV10-2 with TRBJ2-5, with D perhaps TRBD2 (6 bases). Germline V gene sequence: CDR1 WSHSY, CDR2 SAAADI. CDR3 size: 15 residues. Between the trimmed V and J ends, which lost 2 bases and 4 bases, there was a span of 14 bases. This CDR3 reads CASSEGGGGRETQYF. CDR3 coding DNA: TGCGCCAGCAGTGAGGGCGGAGGAGGGAGAGAGACCCAGTACTTC.

The gene calls are TRBV7-2 and TRBJ1-6; the D is unclear. V was trimmed by 0 bases and J by 7 bases, leaving 13 bases between them. Germline V gene data show CDR1 as SGHTA and CDR2 as FQGNSA. CDR3 length: 16 amino acids. CDR3 DNA: TGTGCCAGCAGCTTAGCGCGGCAACTTTTGAATTCACCCCTCCACTTT. Amino acid sequence: CASSLARQLLNSPLHF.

The rearrangement links TRBV7-2 to TRBJ2-7, with a possible D match to TRBD2 (6 bases). V lost 5 bases to trimming and J lost 3 bases, with 8 bases between them. The CDR3 runs to 12 residues. Germline V lookup: CDR1 SGHTA, CDR2 FQGNSA. The DNA for the CDR3 is TGTGCCAGCAGCCACGGGAGCTACGAGCAGTACTTC. Protein sequence: CASSHGSYEQYF.

This chain connects TRBV7-9 to TRBJ2-6; D gene unclear. V lost 7 bases and J 1 base, leaving 17 bases between the germline ends. CDR1 is SEHNR and CDR2 is FQNEAQ in the germline V gene (reference sequence). The CDR3 is 17 amino acids. CDR3 region: CASNGRVLTSGANVLTF. The CDR3 bases are TGTGCCAGCAACGGTCGGGTCCTTACTTCTGGGGCCAACGTCCTGACTTTC.

This clone has just a few counts. The CDR3 DNA reads as TGTGCCAGCAGCGAGGACAGGGGCATGTACGAGCAGTACTTC. Translating gives CASSEDRGMYEQYF. J is TRBJ2-7 and V is TRBV5-4, with 9 positions matching TRBD1. Germline V gene lookup returns CDR1 SGHNT and CDR2 YYREEE (reference sequence). Trimming at V came to 4 bases and at J to 4 bases, leaving 6 bases not matched to a gene. The CDR3 consists of 14 residues.